The subject of this entry is one T cell receptor beta chain. No antigen is known for it. Using immunoSEQ multiplex PCR, the repertoire was profiled, and TCRdb retains in-frame clones only, with some absent. The table includes about 87,000 clones, approximately 86% detected once. This record comes from a study of radiotherapy plus CTLA-4 blockade in lung cancer. Findings and caveats of the study: Increased serum interferon-beta after radiation also reportedly predicted response strongly.

The material was peripheral blood, obtained from a patient treated with radiotherapy plus ipilimumab. This TCR came from a human donor with non-small cell lung cancer that progressed on radiotherapy plus ipilimumab.

CDR3 DNA: TGTGCCAGCAAAGAAACAGGGCCGTCTGAAGCTTTCTTT. It specifies CASKETGPSEAFF. This chain joins TRBV27 and TRBJ1-1; D is possibly TRBD1 (6 bases). V was cut by 7 bases and J by 6 bases, with 15 bases left in between. Germline V gene sequence: CDR1 MNHEY, CDR2 SMNVEV (reference sequence). The CDR3 is 13 amino acids.